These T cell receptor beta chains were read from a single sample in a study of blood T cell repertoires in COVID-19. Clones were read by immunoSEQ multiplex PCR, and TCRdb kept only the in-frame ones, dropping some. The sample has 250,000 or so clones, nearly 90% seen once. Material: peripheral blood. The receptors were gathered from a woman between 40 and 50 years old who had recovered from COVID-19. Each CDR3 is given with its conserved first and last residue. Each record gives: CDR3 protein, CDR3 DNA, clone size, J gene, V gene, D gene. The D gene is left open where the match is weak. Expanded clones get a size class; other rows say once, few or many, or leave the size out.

CASSPDRGRESDTQYF | TGTGCCAGCAGCCCCGATCGGGGGAGGGAGTCAGATACGCAGTATTTT | NA | TRBJ2-3 | TRBV7-6 | TRBD2
CASRPTERRAQYF | TGTGCCAGCAGACCAACTGAGCGCAGGGCCCAGTACTTC | NA | TRBJ2-5 | TRBV27 | NA
CAIRAGTGGGPLHF | TGTGCCATACGCGCCGGGACAGGGGGTGGCCCCCTCCACTTT | once | TRBJ1-6 | TRBV10-3 | TRBD1
CAWTLQGSTDTQYF | TGTGCCTGGACTCTACAGGGAAGCACAGATACGCAGTATTTT | NA | TRBJ2-3 | TRBV30 | NA
CAWATTWAYEQYF | TGTGCCTGGGCAACTACTTGGGCCTACGAGCAGTACTTC | NA | TRBJ2-7 | TRBV30 | NA
CASSYTGQFSGANVLTF | TGTGCCAGCAGTTACACAGGACAGTTCTCTGGGGCCAACGTCCTGACTTTC | NA | TRBJ2-6 | TRBV6-2/TRBV6-3 | NA
CASSHKTDGYTF | TGTGCCAGCAGCCATAAAACAGACGGCTACACCTTC | few | TRBJ1-2 | TRBV6-5 | NA
CASSHQGAAFF | TGTGCCAGCAGCCATCAGGGTGCAGCTTTCTTT | NA | TRBJ1-1 | TRBV3-1/TRBV3-2 | NA
CASSLIRGETQYF | TGTGCCAGCAGCTTGATTAGGGGTGAGACCCAGTACTTC | NA | TRBJ2-5 | TRBV5-6 | NA
CASSRVNTIYF | TGTGCCAGCAGCAGGGTAAACACCATATATTTT | NA | TRBJ1-3 | TRBV6-6 | NA
CASSYSQGAGNF | TGTGCCAGCAGTTACTCACAGGGGGCGGGGAACTTC | once | TRBJ2-5 | TRBV6-2/TRBV6-3 | TRBD1
CASSLPGSYNSPLHF | TGTGCCAGCAGCTTGCCGGGCTCCTATAATTCACCCCTCCACTTT | NA | TRBJ1-6 | TRBV5-4 | NA
CASSQDGLSTGELFF | TGTGCCAGCAGCCAAGATGGGCTCAGCACCGGGGAGCTGTTTTTT | NA | TRBJ2-2 | TRBV14 | NA
CASSLYGEDEQFF | TGTGCCAGCAGCTTATACGGGGAGGATGAGCAGTTCTTC | once | TRBJ2-1 | TRBV7-9 | NA
CASSPDSFGETQYF | TGTGCCAGCAGCCCGGACTCATTCGGGGAGACCCAGTACTTC | NA | TRBJ2-5 | TRBV6-5 | NA
CASSHGVRQETQYF | TGTGCCAGCAGCCACGGGGTTAGACAAGAGACCCAGTACTTC | NA | TRBJ2-5 | TRBV5-4 | NA
CASSTHGLAGGGGETQYF | TGTGCCAGCAGCACCCACGGACTAGCGGGAGGAGGAGGAGAGACCCAGTACTTC | NA | TRBJ2-5 | TRBV5-8 | TRBD2
CASSGGTGVGNTIYF | TGTGCCAGCAGCGGGGGGACAGGGGTTGGAAACACCATATATTTT | NA | TRBJ1-3 | TRBV5-5 | TRBD1
CASSPLGQGVVNTEAFF | TGTGCCAGCTCACCACTGGGACAGGGCGTTGTGAACACTGAAGCTTTCTTT | NA | TRBJ1-1 | TRBV18 | TRBD1
CASSQLLGGIQYF | TGTGCCAGCAGCCAATTGCTGGGAGGCATTCAGTACTTC | NA | TRBJ2-4 | TRBV14 | NA
CASSVVAGGPTDTQYF | TGTGCCAGCAGCGTAGTGGCGGGGGGGCCGACAGATACGCAGTATTTT | NA | TRBJ2-3 | TRBV9 | TRBD2
CASSPLPGELFF | TGTGCCAGCAGCCCCCTACCCGGGGAGCTGTTTTTT | few | TRBJ2-2 | TRBV4-2 | NA